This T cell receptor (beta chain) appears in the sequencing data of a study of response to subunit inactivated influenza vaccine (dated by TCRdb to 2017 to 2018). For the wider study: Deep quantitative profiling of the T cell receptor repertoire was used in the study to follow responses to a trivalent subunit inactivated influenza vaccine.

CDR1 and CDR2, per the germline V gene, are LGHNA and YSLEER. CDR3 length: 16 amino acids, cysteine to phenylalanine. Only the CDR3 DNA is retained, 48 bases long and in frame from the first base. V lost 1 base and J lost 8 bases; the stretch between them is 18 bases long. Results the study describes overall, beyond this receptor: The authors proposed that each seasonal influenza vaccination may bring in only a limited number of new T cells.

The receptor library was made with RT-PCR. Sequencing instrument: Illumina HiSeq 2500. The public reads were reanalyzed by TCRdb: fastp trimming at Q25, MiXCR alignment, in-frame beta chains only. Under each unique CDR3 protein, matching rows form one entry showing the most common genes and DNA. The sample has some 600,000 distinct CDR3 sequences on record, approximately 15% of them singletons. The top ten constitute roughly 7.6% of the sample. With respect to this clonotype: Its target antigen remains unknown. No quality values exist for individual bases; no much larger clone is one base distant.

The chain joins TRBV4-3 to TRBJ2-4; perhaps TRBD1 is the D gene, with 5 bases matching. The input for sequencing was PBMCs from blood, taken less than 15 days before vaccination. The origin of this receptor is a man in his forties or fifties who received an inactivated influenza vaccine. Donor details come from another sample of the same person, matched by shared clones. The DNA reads TGCGCCAGCAGCCAAGCTTCAGGGATGAGTGGGGACATTCAGTACTTC. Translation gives CASSQASGMSGDIQYF.